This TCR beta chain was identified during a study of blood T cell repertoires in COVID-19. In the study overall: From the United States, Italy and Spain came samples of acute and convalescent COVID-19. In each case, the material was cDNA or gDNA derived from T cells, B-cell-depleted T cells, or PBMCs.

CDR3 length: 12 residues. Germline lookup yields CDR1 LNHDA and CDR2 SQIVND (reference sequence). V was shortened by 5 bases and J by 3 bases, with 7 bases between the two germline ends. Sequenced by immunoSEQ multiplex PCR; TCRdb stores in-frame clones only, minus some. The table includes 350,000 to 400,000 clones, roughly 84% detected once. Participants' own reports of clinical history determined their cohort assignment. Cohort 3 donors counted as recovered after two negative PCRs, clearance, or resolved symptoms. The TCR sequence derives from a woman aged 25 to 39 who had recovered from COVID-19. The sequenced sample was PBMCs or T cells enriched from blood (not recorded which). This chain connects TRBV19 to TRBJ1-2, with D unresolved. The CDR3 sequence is CASSSGYYGYTF. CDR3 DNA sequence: TGTGCCAGTAGTTCGGGGTACTATGGCTACACCTTC.